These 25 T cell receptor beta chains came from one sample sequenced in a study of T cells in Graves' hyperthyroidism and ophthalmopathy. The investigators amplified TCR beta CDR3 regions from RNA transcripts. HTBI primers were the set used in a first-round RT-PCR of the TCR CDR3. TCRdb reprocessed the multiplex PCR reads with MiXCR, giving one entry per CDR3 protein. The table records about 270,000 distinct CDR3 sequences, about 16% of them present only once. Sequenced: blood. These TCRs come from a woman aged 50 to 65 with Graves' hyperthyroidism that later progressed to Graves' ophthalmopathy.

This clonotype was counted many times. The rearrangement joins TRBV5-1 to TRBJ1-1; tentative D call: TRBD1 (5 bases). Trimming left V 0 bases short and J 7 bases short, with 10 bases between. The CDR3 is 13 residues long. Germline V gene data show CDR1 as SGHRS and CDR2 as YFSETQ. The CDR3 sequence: CASSLVGDIEAFF. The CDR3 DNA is TGCGCCAGCAGCTTGGTAGGGGATATTGAAGCTTTCTTT.

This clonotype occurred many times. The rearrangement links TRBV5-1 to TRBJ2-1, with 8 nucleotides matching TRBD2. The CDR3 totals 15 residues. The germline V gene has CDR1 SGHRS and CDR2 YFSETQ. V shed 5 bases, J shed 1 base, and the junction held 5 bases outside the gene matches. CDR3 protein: CASSAGLASYNEQFF. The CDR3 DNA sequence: TGCGCCAGCAGTGCTGGACTAGCTTCCTACAATGAGCAGTTCTTC.

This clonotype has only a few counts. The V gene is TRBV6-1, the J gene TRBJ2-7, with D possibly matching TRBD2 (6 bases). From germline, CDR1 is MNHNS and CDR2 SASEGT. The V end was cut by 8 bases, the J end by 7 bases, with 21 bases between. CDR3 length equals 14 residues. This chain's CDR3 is CASWTFGGPREQYF. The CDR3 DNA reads TGTGCCAGCTGGACTTTCGGGGGACCGAGGGAGCAGTACTTC.

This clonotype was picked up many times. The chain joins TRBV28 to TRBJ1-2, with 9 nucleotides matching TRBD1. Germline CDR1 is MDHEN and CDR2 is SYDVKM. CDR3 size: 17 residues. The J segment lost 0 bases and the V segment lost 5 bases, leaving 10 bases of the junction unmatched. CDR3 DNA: TGTGCCAGCAGTGCAGCCGGGACAGGGACTTCTAACTATGGCTACACCTTC. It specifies CASSAAGTGTSNYGYTF.

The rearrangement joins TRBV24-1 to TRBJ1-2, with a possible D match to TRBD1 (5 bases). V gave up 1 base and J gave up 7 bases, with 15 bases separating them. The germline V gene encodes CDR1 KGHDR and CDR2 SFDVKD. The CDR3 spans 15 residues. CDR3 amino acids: CATSDLGHGIGGYTF. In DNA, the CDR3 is TGTGCCACCAGTGATTTAGGACACGGCATAGGTGGCTACACCTTC.

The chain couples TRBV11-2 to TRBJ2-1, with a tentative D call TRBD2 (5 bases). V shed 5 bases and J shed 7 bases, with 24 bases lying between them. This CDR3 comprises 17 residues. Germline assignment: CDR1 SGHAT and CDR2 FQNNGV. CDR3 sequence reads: CASSLSSWIARQNEQFF. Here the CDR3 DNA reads TGTGCCAGCAGCCTATCTTCTTGGATAGCGAGACAAAATGAGCAGTTCTTC.

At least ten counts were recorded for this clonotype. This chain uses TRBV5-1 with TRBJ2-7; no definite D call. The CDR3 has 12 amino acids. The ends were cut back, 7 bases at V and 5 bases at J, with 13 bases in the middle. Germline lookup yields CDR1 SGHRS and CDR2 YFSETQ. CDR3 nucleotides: TGCGCCAGCGGCCCTAGTCGGCACGAGCAGTACTTC. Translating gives CASGPSRHEQYF.

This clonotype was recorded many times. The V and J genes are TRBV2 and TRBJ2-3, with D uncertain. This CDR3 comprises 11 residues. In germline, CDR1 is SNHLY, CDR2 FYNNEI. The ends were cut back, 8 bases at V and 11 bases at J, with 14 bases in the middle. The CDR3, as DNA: TGTGCCAGCCCTTTGGCGCCTTGGCAGTATTTT. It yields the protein CASPLAPWQYF. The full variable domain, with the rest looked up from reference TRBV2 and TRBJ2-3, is EPEVTQTPSHQVTQMGQEVILRCVPISNHLYFYWYRQILGQKVEFLVSFYNNEISEKSEIFDDQFSVERPDGSNFTLKIRSTKLEDSAMYFCASPLAPWQYFGPGTRLTVL.

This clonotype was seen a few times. The CDR3 DNA follows: TGCAGTGCCCCCCGAGCAGCAGCCCTCGCAGATACGCAGTATTTT. This gives the protein CSAPRAAALADTQYF. The V call is TRBV20-1, the J call TRBJ2-3; D call uncertain. Trimming shortened V by 6 bases and J by 4 bases, and 20 bases separated the two germline ends. The length of the CDR3 is 15 residues. Germline assignment: CDR1 DFQATT and CDR2 SNEGSKA (reference sequence).

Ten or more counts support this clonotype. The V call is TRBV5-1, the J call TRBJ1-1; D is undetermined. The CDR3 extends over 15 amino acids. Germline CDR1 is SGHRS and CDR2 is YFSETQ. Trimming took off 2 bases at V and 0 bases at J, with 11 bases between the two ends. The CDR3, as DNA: TGCGCCAGCAGCTTAAACGGCCCCTTGAACACTGAAGCTTTCTTT. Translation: CASSLNGPLNTEAFF.

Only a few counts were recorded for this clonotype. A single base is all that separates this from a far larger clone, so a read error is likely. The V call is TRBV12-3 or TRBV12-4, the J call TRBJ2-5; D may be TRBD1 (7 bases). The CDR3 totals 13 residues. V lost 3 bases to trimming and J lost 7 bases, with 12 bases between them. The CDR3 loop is CASSFAGGGTQYF. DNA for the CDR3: TGTGCCAGCAGTTTCGCAGGGGGAGGGACCCAGTACTTC.

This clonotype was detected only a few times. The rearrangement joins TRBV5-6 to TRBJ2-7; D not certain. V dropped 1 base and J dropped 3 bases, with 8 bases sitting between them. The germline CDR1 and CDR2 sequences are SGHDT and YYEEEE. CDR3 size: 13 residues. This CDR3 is CASSLYVGYEQYF. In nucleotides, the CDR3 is TGTGCCAGCAGCTTGTACGTGGGCTACGAGCAGTACTTC.

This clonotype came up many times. CDR3: CALGEAPYEQYF. CDR3 DNA sequence: TGTGCCCTGGGGGAGGCCCCCTACGAGCAGTACTTC. The chain has TRBV7-8 and TRBJ2-7; tentative D call: TRBD2 (6 bases). Germline assignment: CDR1 SGHVS and CDR2 FQNEAQ. The CDR3 runs 12 residues. Trimming left V 11 bases short and J 2 bases short, with 13 bases between.

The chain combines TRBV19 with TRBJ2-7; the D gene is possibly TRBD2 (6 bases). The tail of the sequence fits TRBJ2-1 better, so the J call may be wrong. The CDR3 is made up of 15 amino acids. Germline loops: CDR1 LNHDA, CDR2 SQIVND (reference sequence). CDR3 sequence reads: CASSTPGLTPHEQFF. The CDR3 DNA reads TGTGCCAGTAGTACTCCGGGACTTACCCCACATGAGCAGTTCTTC.

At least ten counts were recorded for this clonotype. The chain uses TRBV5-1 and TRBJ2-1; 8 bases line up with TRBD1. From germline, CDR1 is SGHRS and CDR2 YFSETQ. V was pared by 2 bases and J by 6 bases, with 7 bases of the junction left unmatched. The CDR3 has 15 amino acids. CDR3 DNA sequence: TGCGCCAGCAGCTTCCGGACAGGGTACCTCAATGAGCAGTTCTTC. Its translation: CASSFRTGYLNEQFF.

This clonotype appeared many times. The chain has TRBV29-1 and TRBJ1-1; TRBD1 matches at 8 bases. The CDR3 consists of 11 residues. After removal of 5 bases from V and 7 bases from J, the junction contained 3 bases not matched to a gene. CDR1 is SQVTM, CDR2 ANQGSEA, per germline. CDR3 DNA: TGCAGCGTTCAACAGGGGGATGAAGCTTTCTTT. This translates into CSVQQGDEAFF. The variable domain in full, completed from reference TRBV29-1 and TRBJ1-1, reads SAVISQKPSRDICQRGTSLTIQCQVDSQVTMMFWYRQQPGQSLTLIATANQGSEATYESGFVIDKFPISRPNLTFSTLTVSNMSPEDSSIYLCSVQQGDEAFFGQGTRLTVV.

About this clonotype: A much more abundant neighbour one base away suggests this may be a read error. CDR3 residues: CATSDLRGPYEQYF. The CDR3 DNA follows: TGTGCCACCAGTGATCTCAGGGGACCCTACGAGCAGTACTTC. The rearrangement uses TRBV24-1 and TRBJ2-7; D possibly corresponds to TRBD1 (6 bases). The CDR3 totals 14 residues. The germline V and J ends were trimmed by 3 bases and 2 bases, with 10 bases remaining between them. Per germline, CDR1 KGHDR and CDR2 SFDVKD.

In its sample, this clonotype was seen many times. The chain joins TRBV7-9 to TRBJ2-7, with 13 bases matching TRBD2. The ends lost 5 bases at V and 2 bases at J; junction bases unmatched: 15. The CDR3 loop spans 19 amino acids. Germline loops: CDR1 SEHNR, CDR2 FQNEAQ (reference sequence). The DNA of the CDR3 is TGTGCCAGCAGCCCGACTAGCGGGAGGCCCCAAAATTGGCCCTACGAGCAGTACTTC. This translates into CASSPTSGRPQNWPYEQYF.

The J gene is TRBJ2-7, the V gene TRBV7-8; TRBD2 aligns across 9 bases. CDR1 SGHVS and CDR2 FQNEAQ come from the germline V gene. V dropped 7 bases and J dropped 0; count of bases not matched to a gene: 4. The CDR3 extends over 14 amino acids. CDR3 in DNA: TGTGCCAGCAAACTTAGCGGGAGCTCCTACGAGCAGTACTTC. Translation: CASKLSGSSYEQYF.

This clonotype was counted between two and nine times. CDR3 coding DNA: TGTGCCAGCAGCCGCGGACAGGGGGTCGGCTACGAGCAGTACTTC. The encoded protein is CASSRGQGVGYEQYF. This chain connects TRBV12-3 or TRBV12-4 to TRBJ2-7; 10 positions agree with TRBD1. J was trimmed by 3 bases and V by 6 bases; bases with no gene match: 8. This CDR3 is built from 15 residues.

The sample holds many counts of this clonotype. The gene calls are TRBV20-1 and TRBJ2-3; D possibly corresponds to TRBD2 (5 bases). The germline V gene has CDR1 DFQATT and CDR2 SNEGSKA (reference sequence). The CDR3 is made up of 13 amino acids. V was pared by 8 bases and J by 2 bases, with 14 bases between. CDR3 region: CSTPTGFTDTQYF. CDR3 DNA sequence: TGCAGTACCCCCACGGGGTTCACAGATACGCAGTATTTT.

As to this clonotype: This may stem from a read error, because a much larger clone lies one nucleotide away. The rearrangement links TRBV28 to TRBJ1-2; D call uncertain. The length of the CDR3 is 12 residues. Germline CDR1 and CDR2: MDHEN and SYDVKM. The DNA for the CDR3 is TGTGCCTCCAATAGCCCGGGCTATAGCTACACCTTC. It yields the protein CASNSPGYSYTF.

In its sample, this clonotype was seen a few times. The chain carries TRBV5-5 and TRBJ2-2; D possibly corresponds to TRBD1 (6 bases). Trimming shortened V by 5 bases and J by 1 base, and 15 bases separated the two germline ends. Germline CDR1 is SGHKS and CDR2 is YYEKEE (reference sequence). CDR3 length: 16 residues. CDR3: CASSRTALRNTGELFF. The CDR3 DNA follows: TGTGCCAGCAGTCGGACAGCCCTTCGGAACACCGGGGAGCTGTTTTTT.

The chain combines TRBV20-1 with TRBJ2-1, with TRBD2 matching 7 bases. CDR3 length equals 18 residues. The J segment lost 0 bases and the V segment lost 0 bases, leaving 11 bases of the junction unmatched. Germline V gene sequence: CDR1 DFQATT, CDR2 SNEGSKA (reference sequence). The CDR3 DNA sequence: TGCAGTGCTAGAGATAGATTGGGGCGCGGGAGCTCCTACAATGAGCAGTTCTTC. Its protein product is CSARDRLGRGSSYNEQFF.

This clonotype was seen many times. CDR3: CASSQGTAGTYNEQFF. For the CDR3, the DNA is TGTGCCAGCAGCCAAGGGACGGCAGGCACGTACAATGAGCAGTTCTTC. This rearrangement joins TRBV3-1 to TRBJ2-1; D gene ambiguous. The CDR3 length is 16 residues. Between the trimmed V and J ends, which lost 1 base and 4 bases, there was a span of 14 bases. Germline CDR1 and CDR2: LGHDT and YNNKEL (reference sequence).